The T cell receptor (beta chain) described here comes from a study of blood T cells in healthy people across ages. Notes on the study in general: Long-lived donors had more naive CD4+ cells and higher diversity than aged donors.

A second PCR, run for about 6 to 11 cycles, used a sample-barcoded 5' primer plus a J-beta primer mix. A single record per CDR3 protein comes from TCRdb applying MiXCR to the 5' RACE reads. The sample lists 870,000 or so distinct CDR3 sequences, about 28% occurring once. The CDR3 spans 14 residues. V shed 4 bases, J shed 4 bases, and the junction held 5 bases outside the gene matches. CDR1 SEHNR and CDR2 FQNEAQ come from the germline V gene (reference sequence). Note on this clonotype: Its cognate antigen is unknown.

V and J are TRBV7-9 and TRBJ1-1, with 8 bases lining up with TRBD1. The material sequenced was blood. The TCR sequence derives from a woman over 75 in good health. DNA of the CDR3: TGTGCCAGCAGCTCACAGGGGGTTCGCACTGAAGCTTTCTTT. Translating it yields CASSSQGVRTEAFF.